The 4 T cell receptor beta chains listed next were all sequenced from one sample in a study of Ad26.COV2.S vaccination and SARS-CoV-2 variants. Sequencing was performed with immunoSEQ multiplex PCR; in TCRdb, only in-frame clones are kept and a portion is missing. The table includes some 340,000 clones, around 85% detected once. The treatment is: some 20 received Ad26.COV2.S at low or high dose, single or two shots; about 5 received placebo; per-sample allocation not given. Day 63 following the first vaccine or placebo injection was when the samples were taken. The material sequenced was peripheral blood, taken in a trial of Ad26.COV2.S vaccine versus placebo. These TCRs come from a person between 18 and 59 years old who received the Ad26.COV2.S COVID-19 vaccine or a placebo.

This clone showed up just a few times. The chain is built from TRBV11-3 and TRBJ1-2; D ambiguous. V was trimmed by 5 bases and J by 2 bases, leaving 9 bases between them. The germline V gene encodes CDR1 SGHNT and CDR2 YENEEA. This CDR3 spans 13 amino acids. The CDR3 DNA is TGTGCCAGCAGCCTAGGTCCCAACTATGGCTACACCTTC. Translated, it gives CASSLGPNYGYTF. Full variable domain (rest looked up from reference TRBV11-3 and TRBJ1-2): EAGVVQSPRYKIIEKKQPVAFWCNPISGHNTLYWYLQNLGQGPELLIRYENEEAVDDSQLPKDRFSAERLKGVDSTLKIQPAELGDSAVYLCASSLGPNYGYTFGSGTRLTVV.

The chain employs TRBV28 and TRBJ1-5, with D uncertain. CDR1 and CDR2 from the germline V gene are MDHEN and SYDVKM. CDR3 size: 14 residues. Trimming cost V 8 bases and J 4 bases, with 15 bases left between them. The CDR3 DNA reads as TGTGCCAGCCTTCTAAGCCGGGAAAATCAGCCCCAGCATTTT. As protein: CASLLSRENQPQHF.

The chain combines TRBV12-5 with TRBJ1-4, with a tentative D call TRBD1 (6 bases). Germline CDR1 reads LGHNT; CDR2 reads FRNRAP. V dropped 4 bases and J dropped 8 bases, with 8 bases sitting between them. This CDR3 has 12 amino acids. CDR3 in DNA: TGTGCTAGTGGTTCGGACAGAGAAAAACTGTTTTTT. Encoded protein: CASGSDREKLFF.

The chain links TRBV6-6 to TRBJ1-2; possible D gene TRBD1, 6 bases. The ends were cut back, 0 bases at V and 6 bases at J, with 11 bases in the middle. CDR1 and CDR2 (germline): MNHNY, SVGAGI (reference sequence). CDR3 size: 14 residues. This CDR3 is CASSYSGGKDGYTF. The CDR3 nucleotides read TGTGCCAGCAGTTACTCAGGGGGGAAGGATGGCTACACCTTC.